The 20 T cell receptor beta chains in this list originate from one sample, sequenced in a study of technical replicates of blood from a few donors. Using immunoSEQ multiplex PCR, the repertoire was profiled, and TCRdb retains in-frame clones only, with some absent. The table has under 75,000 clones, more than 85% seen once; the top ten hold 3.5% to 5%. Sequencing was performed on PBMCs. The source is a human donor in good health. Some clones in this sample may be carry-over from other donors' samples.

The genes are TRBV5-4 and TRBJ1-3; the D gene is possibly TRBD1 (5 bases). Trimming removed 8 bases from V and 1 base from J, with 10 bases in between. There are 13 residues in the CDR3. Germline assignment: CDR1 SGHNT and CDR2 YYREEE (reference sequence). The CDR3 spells CASGQPSGNTIYF. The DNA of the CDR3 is TGTGCCAGTGGACAACCTTCTGGAAACACCATATATTTT.

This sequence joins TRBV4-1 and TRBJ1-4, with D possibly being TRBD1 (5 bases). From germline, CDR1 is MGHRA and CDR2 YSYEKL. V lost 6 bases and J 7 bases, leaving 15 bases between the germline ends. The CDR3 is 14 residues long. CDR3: CASRAGILGEKLFF. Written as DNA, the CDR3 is TGCGCCAGCAGGGCAGGGATTTTAGGTGAAAAACTGTTTTTT.

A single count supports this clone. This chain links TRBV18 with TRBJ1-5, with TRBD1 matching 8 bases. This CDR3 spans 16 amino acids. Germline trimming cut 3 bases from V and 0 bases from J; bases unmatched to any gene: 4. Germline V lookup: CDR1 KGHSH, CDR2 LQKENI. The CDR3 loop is CASSPNGQGSNQPQHF. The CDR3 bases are TGTGCCAGCTCACCCAACGGACAGGGTAGCAATCAGCCCCAGCATTTT.

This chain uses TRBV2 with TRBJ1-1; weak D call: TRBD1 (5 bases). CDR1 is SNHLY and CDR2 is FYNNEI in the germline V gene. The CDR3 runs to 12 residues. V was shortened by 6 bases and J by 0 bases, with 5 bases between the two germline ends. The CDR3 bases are TGTGCCAGCAGGACAGTGAACACTGAAGCTTTCTTT. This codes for CASRTVNTEAFF.

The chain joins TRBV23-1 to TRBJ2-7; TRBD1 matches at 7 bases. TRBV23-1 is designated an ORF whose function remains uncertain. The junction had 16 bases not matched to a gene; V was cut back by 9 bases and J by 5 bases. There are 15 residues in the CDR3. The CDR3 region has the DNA TGCGCCAGGTTCCCGGAGCCGGAAGGGGGCAACGAGCAGTACTTC. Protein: CARFPEPEGGNEQYF.

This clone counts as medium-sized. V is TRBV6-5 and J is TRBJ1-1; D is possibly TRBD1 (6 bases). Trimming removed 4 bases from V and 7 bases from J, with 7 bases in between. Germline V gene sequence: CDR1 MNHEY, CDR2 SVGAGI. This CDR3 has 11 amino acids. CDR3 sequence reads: CASSWGREAFF. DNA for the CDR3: TGTGCCAGCAGTTGGGGGCGTGAAGCTTTCTTT.

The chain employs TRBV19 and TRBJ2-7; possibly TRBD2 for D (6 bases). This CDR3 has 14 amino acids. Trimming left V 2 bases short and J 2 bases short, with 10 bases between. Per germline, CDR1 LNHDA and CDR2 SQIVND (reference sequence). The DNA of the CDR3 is TGTGCCAGTAGTATAAGGGCGGGACCCTACGAGCAGTACTTC. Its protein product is CASSIRAGPYEQYF.

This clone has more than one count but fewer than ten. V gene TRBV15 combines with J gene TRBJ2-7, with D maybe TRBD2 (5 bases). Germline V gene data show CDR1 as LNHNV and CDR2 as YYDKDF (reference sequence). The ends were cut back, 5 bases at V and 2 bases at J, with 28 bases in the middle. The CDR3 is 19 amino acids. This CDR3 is CATSARTRLFPILTYEQYF. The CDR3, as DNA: TGTGCCACCAGCGCCCGGACTCGTCTATTTCCGATCCTTACCTACGAGCAGTACTTC.

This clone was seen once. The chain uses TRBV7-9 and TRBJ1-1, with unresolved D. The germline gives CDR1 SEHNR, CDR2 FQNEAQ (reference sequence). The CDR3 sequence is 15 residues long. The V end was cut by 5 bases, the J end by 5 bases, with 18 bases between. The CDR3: CASSLQPDGETEAFF. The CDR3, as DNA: TGTGCCAGCAGCCTACAACCGGACGGGGAGACTGAAGCTTTCTTT.

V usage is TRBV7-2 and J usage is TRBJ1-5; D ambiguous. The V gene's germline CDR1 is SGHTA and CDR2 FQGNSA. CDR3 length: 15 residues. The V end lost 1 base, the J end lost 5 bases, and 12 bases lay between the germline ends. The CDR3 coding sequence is TGTGCCAGCAGCTTAGAGACAAAGTTCTATCAGCCCCAGCATTTT. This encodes CASSLETKFYQPQHF.

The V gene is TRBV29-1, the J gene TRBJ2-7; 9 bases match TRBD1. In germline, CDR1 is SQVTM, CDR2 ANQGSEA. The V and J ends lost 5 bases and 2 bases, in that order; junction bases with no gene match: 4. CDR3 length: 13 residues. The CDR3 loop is CSVRTGETYEQYF. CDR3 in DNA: TGCAGCGTTAGGACAGGGGAAACCTACGAGCAGTACTTC.

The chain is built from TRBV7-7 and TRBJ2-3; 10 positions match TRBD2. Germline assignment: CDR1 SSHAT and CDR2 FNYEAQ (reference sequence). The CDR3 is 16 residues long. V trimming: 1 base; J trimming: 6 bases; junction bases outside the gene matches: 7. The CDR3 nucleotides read TGTGCCAGCAGCTTAGGAAGCGGGGGGGCATCGGATACGCAGTATTTT. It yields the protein CASSLGSGGASDTQYF.

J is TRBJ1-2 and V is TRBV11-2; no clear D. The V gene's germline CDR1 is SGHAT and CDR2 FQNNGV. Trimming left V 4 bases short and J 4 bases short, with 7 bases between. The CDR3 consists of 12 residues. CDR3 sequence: CASSSIGYGYTF. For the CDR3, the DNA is TGTGCCAGCAGCTCCATCGGCTATGGCTACACCTTC.

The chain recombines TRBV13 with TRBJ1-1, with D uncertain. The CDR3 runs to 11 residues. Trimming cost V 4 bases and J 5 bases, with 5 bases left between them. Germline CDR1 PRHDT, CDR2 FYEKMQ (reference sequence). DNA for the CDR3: TGTGCCAGCAGCTCGAGTACTGAAGCTTTCTTT. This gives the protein CASSSSTEAFF.

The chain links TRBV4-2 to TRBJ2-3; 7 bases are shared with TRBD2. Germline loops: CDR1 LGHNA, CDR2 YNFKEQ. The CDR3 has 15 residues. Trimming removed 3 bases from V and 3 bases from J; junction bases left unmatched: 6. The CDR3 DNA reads TGTGCCAGCAGCCATGGGCGGGAGAGAACAGATACGCAGTATTTT. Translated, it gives CASSHGRERTDTQYF.

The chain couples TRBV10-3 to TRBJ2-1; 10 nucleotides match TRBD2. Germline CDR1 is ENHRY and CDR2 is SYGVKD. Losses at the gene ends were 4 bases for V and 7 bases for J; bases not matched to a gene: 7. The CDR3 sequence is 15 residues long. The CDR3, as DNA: TGTGCCATCAGTGCAGCGGGGGGGCCGTTTAATGAGCAGTTCTTC. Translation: CAISAAGGPFNEQFF.

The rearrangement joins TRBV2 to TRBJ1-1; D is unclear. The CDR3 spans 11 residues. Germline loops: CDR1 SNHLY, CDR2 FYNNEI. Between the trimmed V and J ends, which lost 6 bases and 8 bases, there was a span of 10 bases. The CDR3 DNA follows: TGTGCCAGCAGCCCGGGAGGGGAAGCTTTCTTT. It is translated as CASSPGGEAFF.

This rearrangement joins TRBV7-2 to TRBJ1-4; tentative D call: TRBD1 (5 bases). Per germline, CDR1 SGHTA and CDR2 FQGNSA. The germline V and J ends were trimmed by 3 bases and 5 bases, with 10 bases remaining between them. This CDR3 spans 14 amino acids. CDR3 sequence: CASSLRDGNEKLFF. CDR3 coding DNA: TGTGCCAGCAGCTTGCGGGACGGGAATGAAAAACTGTTTTTT.

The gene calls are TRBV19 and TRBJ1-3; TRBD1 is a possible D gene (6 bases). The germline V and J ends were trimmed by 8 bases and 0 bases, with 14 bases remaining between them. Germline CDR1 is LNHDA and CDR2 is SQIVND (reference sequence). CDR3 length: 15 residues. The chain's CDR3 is CASARGGDSGNTIYF. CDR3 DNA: TGTGCCAGTGCCCGGGGGGGCGACTCTGGAAACACCATATATTTT.

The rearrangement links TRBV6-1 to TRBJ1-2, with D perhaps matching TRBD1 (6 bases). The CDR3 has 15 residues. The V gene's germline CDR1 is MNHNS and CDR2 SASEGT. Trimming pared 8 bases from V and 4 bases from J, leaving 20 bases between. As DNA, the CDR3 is TGTGCCAGCCTGAACTGGGGGCCCCCCACCTATGGCTACACCTTC. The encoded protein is CASLNWGPPTYGYTF.